Shown below are 3 T cell receptor beta chains from a single sample sequenced in a study of T cell responses to AZD1222 COVID-19 vaccine. Sequencing was performed with immunoSEQ multiplex PCR; in TCRdb, only in-frame clones are kept and a portion is missing. The data hold over 100,000 clones, with approximately 91% observed a single time. The sequencing here drew on peripheral blood, taken on day 0 of AZD1222 vaccination. These receptors were taken from an adult in good health.

The V and J genes are TRBV4-2 and TRBJ1-2; no firm D call. Germline assignment: CDR1 LGHNA and CDR2 YNFKEQ. V dropped 0 bases and J dropped 3 bases, with 11 bases sitting between them. The CDR3 loop spans 15 amino acids. Here the CDR3 DNA reads TGTGCCAGCAGCCAAGACACCCAATTCTACTATGGCTACACCTTC. It translates to CASSQDTQFYYGYTF.

This clone was detected only once. The genes are TRBV28 and TRBJ2-2; 7 bases agree with TRBD1. The J segment lost 4 bases and the V segment lost 5 bases, leaving 13 bases of the junction unmatched. The germline V gene has CDR1 MDHEN and CDR2 SYDVKM. The length of the CDR3 is 17 residues. In DNA form, the CDR3 reads TGTGCCAGCAGTCTCCCCCGACACAGGGGTGGCACCGGGGAGCTGTTTTTT. Its translation: CASSLPRHRGGTGELFF.

The J gene is TRBJ2-1, the V gene TRBV18, with 7 bases matching TRBD2. The CDR3 covers 14 residues. Germline V gene lookup returns CDR1 KGHSH and CDR2 LQKENI. Trimming at V came to 4 bases and at J to 0 bases, leaving 0 bases not matched to a gene. The CDR3 here is CASSRGGSYNEQFF. CDR3 nucleotides: TGTGCCAGCTCACGGGGGGGCTCCTACAATGAGCAGTTCTTC.